This entry concerns a single TCR beta chain. The sample belongs to a study of blood T cell repertoires in COVID-19. At the level of the study: The United States, Italy and Spain provided the acute and convalescent COVID-19 samples.

TCRdb's table, derived via immunoSEQ multiplex PCR, lists solely in-frame clones and lacks some. Among a few hundred thousand clones, 88% were seen once, and the ten largest hold less than 5.5%. CDR1 is SGHRS and CDR2 is YFSETQ in the germline V gene. This CDR3 contains 16 residues. V gave up 4 bases and J gave up 6 bases; unmatched junction bases: 12. Sequences were obtained from PBMCs or T cells enriched from blood (not recorded which). The J gene is TRBJ2-7, the V gene TRBV5-1, with 11 positions matching TRBD1. The TCR originated in a man in his thirties or forties who had recovered from COVID-19. CDR3 protein: CASSREPAGTGGEQYF. DNA of the CDR3: TGCGCCAGCAGCAGGGAGCCCGCCGGGACAGGGGGCGAGCAGTACTTC.